The clone carrying this T cell receptor (beta chain) was observed a handful of times. The sample is drawn from a study of identical twins. cDNA molecules carried unique molecular identifiers, and template switching added a universal primer site. TCRdb re-derived calls from the 5' RACE reads in MiXCR, one entry per CDR3 protein. The data show fewer than 350,000 distinct CDR3 sequences, under 9% seen once. Healthy Caucasians were all of the donors. Germline V gene data show CDR1 as LNHDA and CDR2 as SQIVND (reference sequence). The V end lost 11 bases, the J end lost 5 bases, and 12 bases lay between the germline ends. The CDR3 consists of 11 residues. This sample was also put to use in a study of yellow fever vaccine responses in identical twins.

V usage is TRBV19 and J usage is TRBJ1-1, with D perhaps TRBD1 (6 bases). The sample consisted of memory (CD45RO+) T cells sorted from blood. This TCR derives from a woman aged 18 to 35 in good health. CDR3 sequence reads: CACTGFTEAFF. DNA for the CDR3: TGTGCCTGTACAGGGTTTACTGAAGCTTTCTTT.